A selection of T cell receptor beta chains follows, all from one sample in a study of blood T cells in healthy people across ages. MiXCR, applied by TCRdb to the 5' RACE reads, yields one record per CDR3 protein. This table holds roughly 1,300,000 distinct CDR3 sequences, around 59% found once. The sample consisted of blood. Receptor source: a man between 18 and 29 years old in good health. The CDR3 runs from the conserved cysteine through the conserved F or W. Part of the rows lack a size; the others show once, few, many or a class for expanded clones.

CDR3: CVSSQDPGVVGEQFF
V: TRBV4-1
J: TRBJ2-1
size: .

CDR3: CASMDSGTVEELFF
V: TRBV2
J: TRBJ1-4
size: once

CDR3: CSARNQWTVYNSPLHF
V: TRBV20-1
J: TRBJ1-6
size: .

CDR3: CASSDHRGRLEKLFF
V: TRBV5-6
J: TRBJ1-4
size: once

CDR3: CSVGHPRTGGGYTF
V: TRBV29-1
J: TRBJ1-2
size: .

CDR3: CASSVGQVADTQYF
V: TRBV9
J: TRBJ2-3
size: .

CDR3: CASRSGTGKNEQFF
V: TRBV6-1
J: TRBJ2-1
size: many

CDR3: CASSAGDFSTEAFF
V: TRBV4-3
J: TRBJ1-1
size: once

CDR3: CASSLRGWTEAFF
V: TRBV11-1
J: TRBJ1-1
size: .

CDR3: CASSHPDRSYEQYF
V: TRBV4-1
J: TRBJ2-7
size: .

CDR3: CASSVGGRVSGTEAFF
V: TRBV5-6
J: TRBJ1-1
size: .

CDR3: CASSEISGQRETQYF
V: TRBV25-1
J: TRBJ2-5
size: .

CDR3: CATSREGVTGQNDEQFF
V: TRBV15
J: TRBJ2-1
size: .

CDR3: CSASPEMEAFF
V: TRBV20-1
J: TRBJ1-1
size: few

CDR3: CASSQGISSSYNEQYF
V: TRBV4-1
J: .
size: .

CDR3: CASSYPLDASSYNEQFF
V: TRBV7-2
J: TRBJ2-1
size: .

CDR3: CASSPRGLASGTQYF
V: TRBV9
J: TRBJ2-3
size: .

CDR3: CATSRDEAYEQYF
V: TRBV15
J: .
size: few

CDR3: CASSSKRFNEQFF
V: TRBV12-3/TRBV12-4
J: TRBJ2-1
size: .

CDR3: CASSASGILTEAFF
V: TRBV5-1
J: TRBJ1-1
size: once

CDR3: CASSRTGDSQPQHF
V: TRBV7-2
J: TRBJ1-5
size: .

CDR3: CSARVASGYNEQFF
V: TRBV20-1
J: TRBJ2-1
size: few

CDR3: CASSLDVAGGTYNEQFF
V: TRBV27
J: TRBJ2-1
size: few

CDR3: CASSFDRALGYEQYF
V: TRBV5-1
J: .
size: .

CDR3: CASSLPGSLNGYTF
V: TRBV7-9
J: TRBJ1-2
size: few

CDR3: CASSRGDSSYNEQFF
V: TRBV27
J: TRBJ2-1
size: .

CDR3: CAISESAGGRMDYEQYF
V: TRBV10-3
J: .
size: .

CDR3: CASSLSGRPYNEQFF
V: TRBV6-5
J: TRBJ2-1
size: .

CDR3: CASSYPLGLAGAYNEQFF
V: TRBV6-2/TRBV6-3
J: TRBJ2-1
size: .

CDR3: CASSEGGGATDTQYF
V: TRBV6-4
J: TRBJ2-3
size: many

CDR3: CASSTQGVDDEQFF
V: TRBV6-2/TRBV6-3
J: TRBJ2-1
size: .

CDR3: CASSLSPGQRYEQYF
V: TRBV27
J: TRBJ2-7
size: .

CDR3: CASSWVVQETQYF
V: TRBV7-9
J: TRBJ2-5
size: .

CDR3: CASSDVAGGMGHEQFF
V: TRBV6-1
J: TRBJ2-1
size: .

CDR3: CASGGPGPTYEQYF
V: TRBV11-1
J: TRBJ2-7
size: once

CDR3: CASSYFPTGTGSGGYTF
V: TRBV6-6
J: TRBJ1-2
size: .

CDR3: CSVEGPDQASRFLYGYTF
V: TRBV29-1
J: TRBJ1-2
size: .

CDR3: CASSSGQGGEQYF
V: TRBV2
J: TRBJ2-7
size: few

CDR3: CASSTQIVQETQYF
V: TRBV12-3/TRBV12-4
J: TRBJ2-5
size: .

CDR3: CASRHLGPGSRMADTQYF
V: TRBV6-2/TRBV6-3
J: TRBJ2-3
size: .

CDR3: CASSVLAGGINEQFF
V: TRBV25-1
J: TRBJ2-1
size: few

CDR3: CASSQGGSRYNEQFF
V: TRBV4-3
J: TRBJ2-1
size: once

CDR3: CASSDVAEAEQYF
V: TRBV6-6
J: TRBJ2-7
size: few

CDR3: CATSRGLGRVRGAEDTQYF
V: TRBV15
J: TRBJ2-3
size: .

CDR3: CASSESGTSNYEQYF
V: TRBV10-2
J: TRBJ2-7
size: .

CDR3: CASSLNAGQSGANVLTF
V: TRBV7-9
J: TRBJ2-6
size: few

CDR3: CSARDYRSYEQYF
V: TRBV20-1
J: TRBJ2-7
size: .

CDR3: CSAMPGPNSYEQYF
V: TRBV29-1
J: TRBJ2-7
size: few

CDR3: CSAIPNDRVGSYNSPLHF
V: TRBV20-1
J: TRBJ1-6
size: few

CDR3: CASSQGAGGANVLTF
V: TRBV27
J: TRBJ2-6
size: .